Sequencing of this T cell receptor beta chain was carried out in a study of blood T cells in healthy people across ages (dated by TCRdb to between 2015 and 2017). Regarding the complete study: Template switching captured roughly one uniquely barcoded TCR beta cDNA molecule per two T cells in model experiments. The study measured age-related changes in TCR beta repertoire diversity using deep sequencing normalized with unique cDNA molecular identifiers. Four age groups were formed from the donors: young (average approximately 15 years), middle-aged (just under 40), aged (approximately 60) and long-lived (less than 85). Donors of different ages were randomly distributed across sequencing lanes to avoid experimental bias. The study analyzed two additional independent replicas of 1 million unique cDNA reads from the same blood draw for two donors, one aged 18 to 30 and one aged 80 or older.

Spanning cysteine to phenylalanine, the CDR3 consists of 15 amino acids. The only DNA kept is the CDR3, 45 bases in frame from the first base. At the junction V is shortened by 5 bases and J by 0 bases; bases outside the gene matches: 4. CDR1 MNHNS and CDR2 SASEGT were looked up in the germline V gene. In the case of this clonotype: Its recognized antigen is unknown. No base qualities exist here, and no much larger clone lies one base off it.

The investigation overall reported the following: Because profiling used bulk unsorted PBMCs, naive and antigen-experienced compartments could not be compared conclusively. There was a strong correlation between observed TCR beta diversity and the percentage of naive T cells measured by flow cytometry. Compared with the aged group, more naive CD4+ T cells, fewer expanded clones and increased TCR diversity were shown by the long-lived group, suggesting age selection. Estimates of total diversity based on one million sequenced T cells were regarded as lower bounds and as underestimates. Because the CMV infection status of the donors was unknown, age-related changes in expanded clonotypes may potentially have been confounded. Observed TCR beta diversity per million T cells fell roughly linearly with age, and a significant reduction was already apparent by age roughly 41.

The library came from 5' RACE. The sequencing machine was an Illumina HiSeq 2500. A second PCR of about 6 to 11 cycles was performed with a sample-barcoded 5' primer and a J-beta primer mix. A unique molecular identifier was introduced onto each TCR beta cDNA molecule by a template-switch 5' adaptor carrying 12 random nucleotides. Each sample yielded at least 3 million CDR3-containing paired-end reads. First-strand cDNA was synthesized from all RNA with the Mint cDNA synthesis kit, primed by a TRBC-specific oligonucleotide. Following uracil-DNA glycosylase treatment, a first 18-cycle PCR with universal primers M1SS and BC2_uni_R was performed on all cDNA. The authors' pipeline ran thus. Each sample was normalized by randomly selecting 1 million high-quality reads, each carrying a distinct molecular identifier. Instead of being binned into consensus sequences, reads with shared molecular identifiers were discarded. MiTCR, run with a Q25 quality threshold and the strictest error-elimination algorithm, handled CDR3 identification, clonotype clustering and error correction. A nonparametric unseen species model with Euler transformation was used to estimate lower-bound total TCR beta diversity. TCRdb reanalyzed the raw reads on its own, using fastp at Q25 for trimming and MiXCR for clone calling, and kept in-frame beta chains. Entries are consolidated by CDR3 protein sequence, retaining the most common genes and DNA. The V and J calls reflect TCRdb's pipeline rather than the authors' work. The sample table contains over 300,000 distinct CDR3 sequences; only one count was recorded for about 55% of them. The ten largest clones add up to approximately 51% of the sample.

Donors were about 36 systemically healthy Caucasian individuals from Russia aged roughly 6 to 100 years. Each donor gave about 9.8 milliliters of peripheral blood, drawn into EDTA-treated Vacutainer tubes. Ficoll-Paque density-gradient centrifugation was used to isolate PBMCs, with at least 7 million per sample. Total RNA was extracted from PBMCs with Trizol reagent, with at least 6 micrograms obtained per sample. For every donor, flow cytometry on a PBMC aliquot measured the percentage of naive CD45RAhigh/CD27high T cells. The rearranged segments are TRBV6-1 and TRBJ2-3; 8 middle bases align to TRBD2. The specimen sequenced was blood. The clonotype was recovered from a man between 60 and 75 years old in good health. CDR3 reads: CASSNLAGSTDTQYF. The nucleotides read TGTGCCAGCAGTAACTTAGCGGGGAGCACAGATACGCAGTATTTT.